This TCR beta chain stems from a study of OX40 agonist ivuxolimab in advanced cancers. Background on the whole study: Ivuxolimab, which targeted the costimulatory receptor OX40 (CD134), was an agonistic, fully human IgG2 monoclonal antibody. Prior anti-PD-1, anti-PD-L1 or anti-CTLA-4 therapy was permitted, and checkpoint inhibitors had been received by 40% to 50% of dose-escalation patients. Partial responses occurred in three dose-escalation patients: two with cutaneous melanoma and one with hepatocellular carcinoma. Peripheral TCRbeta sequencing aimed to test whether ivuxolimab altered TCR sequence diversity and caused clonal T-cell expansion. Intravenous ivuxolimab was administered to patients every 2 weeks at six dose levels: 0.01, 0.1, 0.3, 1.5, 3 and 10 mg/kg. The paper reports the monotherapy dose-escalation portion (N of about 54 patients) of the phase I ivuxolimab trial. Of the approximately 50 dose-escalation patients, hepatocellular carcinoma was present in roughly 19, melanoma in roughly 15, renal cell carcinoma in 9 and head and neck cancer in 9. In the dose-escalation cohort, 70% to 85% of patients were male, and the mean age was approximately 60 years, with a range of about 20 to 79. The investigation overall reported the following: Low levels of normalized T-cell clonal expansion were also seen in some patients who did not respond. After ivuxolimab, more expanded clones were found on average in CD8+ T cells than in CD4+ T cells. In the 0.1-3.0 mg/kg groups, partial responders were among the patients with the lowest normalized peripheral clonal expansion, particularly in CD8+ T cells. The antigen specificity of the peripheral T cells that underwent clonal expansion was not determined. At doses from 0.1 to 3.0 mg/kg, clonal expansion was seen in both CD4+ and CD8+ blood T cells between baseline and week 6.

V is reduced by 5 bases and J by 4 bases, leaving a spacing of 14 bases between them. CDR1 SGHTA and CDR2 FQGNSA were looked up in the germline V gene. From its cysteine to its phenylalanine, the CDR3 spans 15 amino acids. Only the CDR3 portion is preserved as DNA: 45 bases, with reading frame beginning at the first base. The trial excluded patients who had a history of autoimmune disease or were on systemic immunosuppression. Peripheral blood for TCR sequencing was collected from all dose cohorts at baseline, on cycle 4 day 1, and on cycle 7 day 1. Samples were obtained from an open-label, multicenter, first-in-human phase I dose-escalation trial of ivuxolimab. Adults with locally advanced or metastatic melanoma, renal cell carcinoma, hepatocellular carcinoma or head and neck squamous cell carcinoma were enrolled in the trial. Before TCR sequencing, CD4+ T cells and CD8+ T cells were sorted from peripheral blood as separate populations.

To sequence the TCRbeta CDR3 region, genomic DNA was isolated from the sorted cells. TCRbeta CDR3 regions were sequenced using the immunoSEQ Assay. The immuneACCESS repertoire file appears here via TCRdb, limited to in-frame rearrangements. These files lack a portion of the clones; in checked studies, under half of the deficit traces to unresolved V genes, and the cause of the others is not known. The sample records roughly 60,000 clones, about 85% of which are singletons. The ten biggest clones cover 4% to 6% of the sample. In regard to this clone: Its antigen has not been determined. No base quality information exists; no much larger clone differs at one position.

The rearranged segments are TRBV7-2 and TRBJ1-4, and perhaps TRBD1 as D gene, on 6 matching bases. The source of this sequence is an adult with an advanced solid tumor such as melanoma, head and neck, liver or kidney cancer. This specimen consisted of CD4+ or CD8+ T cells sorted from blood, obtained in a trial of the OX40 agonist ivuxolimab. The DNA is as follows: TGTGCCAGCAGCCATTCGACAGGAATTAATGAAAAACTGTTTTTT. Translated, this is CASSHSTGINEKLFF.